This TCR beta chain was observed in a study of vaccination and CD4 T cells after COVID-19. Study at large: SARS-CoV-2, HCoV-NL63, HCoV-OC43 and HCoV-229E supplied the overlapping spike peptides used to stimulate cells. Control wells got either CEFX epitopes, HIV-1 Nef peptides, or no peptide at all.

Stated treatment: approximately 9-day PBMC culture with coronavirus spike peptide pools or control peptides (ViraFEST assay). Scientists ran DNA taken from cultured CD4+ T cells through the Oncomine TCR Beta short-read assay for sequencing. TCRdb reanalysed the PCR reads using MiXCR and keeps one entry per CDR3 protein. The profile shows 20,000 to 25,000 distinct CDR3 sequences, 70% of them singletons. This CDR3 has 15 amino acids. The germline V gene has CDR1 MNHEY and CDR2 SVGAGI. V was shortened by 4 bases and J by 2 bases, with 14 bases between the two germline ends. A remark on this clonotype: The antigen is undetermined.

The sequence came from a human donor who had recovered from COVID-19. Sequenced input: CD4+ T cells from blood, cultured in vitro. The chain uses TRBV6-5 and TRBJ1-2, with unresolved D. The CDR3 coding sequence is TGTGCCAGCAGTTCCCCCCGATATTCCAACTATGGCTACACCTTC. Its protein product is CASSSPRYSNYGYTF.